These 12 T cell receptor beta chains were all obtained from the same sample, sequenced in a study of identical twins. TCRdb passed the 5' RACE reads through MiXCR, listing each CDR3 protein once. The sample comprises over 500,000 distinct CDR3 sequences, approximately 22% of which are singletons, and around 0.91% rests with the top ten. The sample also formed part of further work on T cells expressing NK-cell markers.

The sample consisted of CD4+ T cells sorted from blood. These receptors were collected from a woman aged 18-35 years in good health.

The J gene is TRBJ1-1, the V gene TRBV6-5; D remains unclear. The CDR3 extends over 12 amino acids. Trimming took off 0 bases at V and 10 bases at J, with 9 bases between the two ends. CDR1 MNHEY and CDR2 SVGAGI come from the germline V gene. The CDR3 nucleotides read TGTGCCAGCAGTTACTCGAAGGGCGGAGCTTTCTTT. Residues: CASSYSKGGAFF.

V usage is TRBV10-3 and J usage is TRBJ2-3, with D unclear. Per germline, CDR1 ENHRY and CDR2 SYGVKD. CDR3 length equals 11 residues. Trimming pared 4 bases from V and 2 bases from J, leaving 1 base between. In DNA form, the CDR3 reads TGTGCCATCAGTGTCACAGATACGCAGTATTTT. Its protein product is CAISVTDTQYF.

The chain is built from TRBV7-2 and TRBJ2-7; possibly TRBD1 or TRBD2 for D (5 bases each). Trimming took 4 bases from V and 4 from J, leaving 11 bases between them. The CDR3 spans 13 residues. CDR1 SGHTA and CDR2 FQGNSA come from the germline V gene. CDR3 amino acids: CASSWDRSYEQYF. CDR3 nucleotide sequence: TGTGCCAGCAGCTGGGACCGCAGTTACGAGCAGTACTTC.

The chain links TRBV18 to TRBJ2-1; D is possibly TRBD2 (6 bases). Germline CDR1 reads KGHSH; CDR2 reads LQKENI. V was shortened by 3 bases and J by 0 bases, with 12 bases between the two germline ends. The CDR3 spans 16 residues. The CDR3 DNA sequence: TGTGCCAGCTCACCGGGACTGTTGAGCTCCTACAATGAGCAGTTCTTC. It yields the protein CASSPGLLSSYNEQFF. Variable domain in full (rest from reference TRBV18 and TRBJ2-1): NAGVMQNPRHLVRRRGQEARLRCSPMKGHSHVYWYRQLPEEGLKFMVYLQKENIIDESGMPKERFSAEFPKEGPSILRIQQVVRGDSAAYFCASSPGLLSSYNEQFFGPGTRLTVL.

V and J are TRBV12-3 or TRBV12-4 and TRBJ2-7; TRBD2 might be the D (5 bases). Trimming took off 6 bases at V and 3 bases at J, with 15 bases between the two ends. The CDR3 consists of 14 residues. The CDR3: CASREGSGSYEQYF. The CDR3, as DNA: TGTGCCAGCAGGGAAGGATCGGGGAGCTACGAGCAGTACTTC.

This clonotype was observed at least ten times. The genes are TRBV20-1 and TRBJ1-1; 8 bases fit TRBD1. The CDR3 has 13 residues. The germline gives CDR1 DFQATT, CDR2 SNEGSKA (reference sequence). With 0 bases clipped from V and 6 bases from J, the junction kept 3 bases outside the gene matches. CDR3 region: CSARDGTGPEAFF. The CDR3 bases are TGCAGTGCTAGAGATGGGACAGGCCCTGAAGCTTTCTTT.

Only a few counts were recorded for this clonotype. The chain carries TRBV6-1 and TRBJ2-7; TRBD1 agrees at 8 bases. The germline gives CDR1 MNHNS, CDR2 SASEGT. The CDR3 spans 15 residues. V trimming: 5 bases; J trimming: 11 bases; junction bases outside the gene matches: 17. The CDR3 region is CASSTPLLLQGVEYF. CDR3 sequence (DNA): TGTGCCAGCAGTACCCCCCTTCTATTACAGGGGGTGGAGTACTTC.

CDR3 in amino acids: CASSSDQTKQYF. CDR3 DNA sequence: TGCGCCAGCAGCTCGGACCAAACGAAGCAGTACTTC. The gene calls are TRBV5-1 and TRBJ2-7; no definite D call. CDR3 size: 12 residues. V was clipped by 3 bases and J by 8 bases, with 12 bases between them. Germline V gene sequence: CDR1 SGHRS, CDR2 YFSETQ.

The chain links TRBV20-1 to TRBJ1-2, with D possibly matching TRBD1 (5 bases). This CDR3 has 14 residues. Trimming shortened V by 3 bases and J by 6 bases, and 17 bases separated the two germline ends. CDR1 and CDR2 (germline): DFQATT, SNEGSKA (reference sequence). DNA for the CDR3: TGCAGTGCTAGTGGTACAGGCCAAAACGATGGCTACACCTTC. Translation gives CSASGTGQNDGYTF.

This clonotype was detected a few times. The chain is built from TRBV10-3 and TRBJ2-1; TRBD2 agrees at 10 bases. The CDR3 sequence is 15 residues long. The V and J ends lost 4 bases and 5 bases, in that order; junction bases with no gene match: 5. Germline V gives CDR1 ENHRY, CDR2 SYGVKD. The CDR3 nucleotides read TGTGCCATCAGTGGGACTAGCGGAACCCACAATGAGCAGTTCTTC. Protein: CAISGTSGTHNEQFF.

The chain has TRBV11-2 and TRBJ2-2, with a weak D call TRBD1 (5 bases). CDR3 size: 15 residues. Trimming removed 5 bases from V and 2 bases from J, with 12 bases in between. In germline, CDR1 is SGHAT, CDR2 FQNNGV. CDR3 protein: CASSANRRNTGELFF. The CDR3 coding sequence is TGTGCCAGCAGCGCAAACAGGAGAAACACCGGGGAGCTGTTTTTT.

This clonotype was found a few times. In DNA form, the CDR3 reads TGCAGTGCTACCAACCCCGGCTCTGGAAACACCATATATTTT. It specifies CSATNPGSGNTIYF. V is TRBV20-1 and J is TRBJ1-3; D remains ambiguous. The CDR3 loop spans 14 amino acids. V was clipped by 4 bases and J by 0 bases, with 10 bases between them. Germline V gene data show CDR1 as DFQATT and CDR2 as SNEGSKA (reference sequence).